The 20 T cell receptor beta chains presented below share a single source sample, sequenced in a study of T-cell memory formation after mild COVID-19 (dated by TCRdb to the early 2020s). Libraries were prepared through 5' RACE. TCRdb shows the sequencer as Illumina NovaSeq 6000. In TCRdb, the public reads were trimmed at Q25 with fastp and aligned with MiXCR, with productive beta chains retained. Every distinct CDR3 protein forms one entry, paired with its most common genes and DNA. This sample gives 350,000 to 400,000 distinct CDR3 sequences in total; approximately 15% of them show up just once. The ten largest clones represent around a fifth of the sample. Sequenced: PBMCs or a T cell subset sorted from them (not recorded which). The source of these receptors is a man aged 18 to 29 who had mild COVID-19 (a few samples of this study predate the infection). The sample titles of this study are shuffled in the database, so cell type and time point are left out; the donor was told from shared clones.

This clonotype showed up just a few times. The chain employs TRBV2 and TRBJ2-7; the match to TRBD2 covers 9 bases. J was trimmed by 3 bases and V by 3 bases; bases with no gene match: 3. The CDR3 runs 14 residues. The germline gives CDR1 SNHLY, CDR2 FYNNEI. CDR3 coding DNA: TGTGCCAGCAGTGAGGCAGCGGGGGGCTACGAGCAGTACGTC. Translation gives CASSEAAGGYEQYV.

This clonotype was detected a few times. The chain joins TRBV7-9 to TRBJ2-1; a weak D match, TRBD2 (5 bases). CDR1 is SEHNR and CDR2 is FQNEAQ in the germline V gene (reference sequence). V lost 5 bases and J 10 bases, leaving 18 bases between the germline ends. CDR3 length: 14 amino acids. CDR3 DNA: TGTGCCAGCAGCATTGCGGGTCGAGGCTGGGAGCAGTTCTTC. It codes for CASSIAGRGWEQFF.

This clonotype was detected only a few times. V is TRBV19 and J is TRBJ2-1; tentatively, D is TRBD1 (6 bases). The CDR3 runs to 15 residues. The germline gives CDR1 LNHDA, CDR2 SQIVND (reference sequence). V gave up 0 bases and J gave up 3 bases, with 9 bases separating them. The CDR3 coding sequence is TGTGCCAGTAGTATAGAGGGGGCCAACTACAATGAGCAGTTCTTC. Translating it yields CASSIEGANYNEQFF.

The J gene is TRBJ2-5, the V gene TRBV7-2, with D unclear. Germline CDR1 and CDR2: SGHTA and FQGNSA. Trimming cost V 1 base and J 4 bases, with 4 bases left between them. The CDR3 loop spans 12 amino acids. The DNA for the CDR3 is TGTGCCAGCAGCTTAGATATAGAGACCCAGTACTTC. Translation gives CASSLDIETQYF.

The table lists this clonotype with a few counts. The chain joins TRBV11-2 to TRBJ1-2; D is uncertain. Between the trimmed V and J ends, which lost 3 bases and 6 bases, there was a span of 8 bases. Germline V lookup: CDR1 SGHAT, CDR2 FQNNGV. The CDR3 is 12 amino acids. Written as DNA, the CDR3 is TGTGCCAGCAGCTTCCTCGACGATGGCTACACCTTC. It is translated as CASSFLDDGYTF.

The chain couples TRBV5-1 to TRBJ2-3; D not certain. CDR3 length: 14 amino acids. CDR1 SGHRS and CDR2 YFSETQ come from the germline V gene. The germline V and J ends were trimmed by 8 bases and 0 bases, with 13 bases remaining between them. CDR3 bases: TGCGCCAGAAGTCCAGTTTCTAGCACAGATACGCAGTATTTT. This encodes CARSPVSSTDTQYF. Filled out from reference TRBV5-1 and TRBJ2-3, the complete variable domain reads KAGVTQTPRYLIKTRGQQVTLSCSPISGHRSVSWYQQTPGQGLQFLFEYFSETQRNKGNFPGRFSGRQFSNSRSEMNVSTLELGDSALYLCARSPVSSTDTQYFGPGTRLTVL.

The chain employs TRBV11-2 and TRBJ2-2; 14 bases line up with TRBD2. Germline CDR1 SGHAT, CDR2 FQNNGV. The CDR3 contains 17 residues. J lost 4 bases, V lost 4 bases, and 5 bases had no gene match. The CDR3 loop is CASSSSGTSGGTGELFF. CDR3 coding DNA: TGTGCCAGCAGCTCCAGTGGGACTAGCGGGGGCACCGGGGAGCTGTTTTTT.

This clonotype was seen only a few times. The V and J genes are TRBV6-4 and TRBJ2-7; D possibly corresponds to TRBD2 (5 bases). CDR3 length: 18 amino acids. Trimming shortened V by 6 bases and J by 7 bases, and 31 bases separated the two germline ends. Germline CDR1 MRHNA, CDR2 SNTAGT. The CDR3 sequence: CASSANNSEARGRGEQYV. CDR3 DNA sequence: TGTGCCAGCAGCGCAAATAATAGCGAGGCGAGAGGAAGAGGGGAGCAGTACGTC.

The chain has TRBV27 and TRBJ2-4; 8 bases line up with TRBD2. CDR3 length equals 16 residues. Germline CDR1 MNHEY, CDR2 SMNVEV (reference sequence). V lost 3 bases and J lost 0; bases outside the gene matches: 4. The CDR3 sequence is CASSLRGARAKNIQYF. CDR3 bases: TGTGCCAGCAGTTTGCGGGGGGCTAGAGCCAAAAACATTCAGTACTTC.

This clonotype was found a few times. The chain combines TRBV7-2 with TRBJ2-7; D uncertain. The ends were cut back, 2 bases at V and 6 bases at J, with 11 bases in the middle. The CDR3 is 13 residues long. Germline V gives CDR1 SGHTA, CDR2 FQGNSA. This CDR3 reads CASSLSSSVEQYV. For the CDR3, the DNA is TGTGCCAGCAGCTTAAGTAGCAGTGTCGAGCAGTACGTC.

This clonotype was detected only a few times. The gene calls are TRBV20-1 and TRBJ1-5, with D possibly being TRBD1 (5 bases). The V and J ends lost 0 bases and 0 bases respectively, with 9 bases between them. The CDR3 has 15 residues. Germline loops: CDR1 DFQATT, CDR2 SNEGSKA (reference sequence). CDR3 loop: CSARDTGLSNQPQHF. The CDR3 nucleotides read TGCAGTGCTAGAGATACAGGTCTTAGCAATCAGCCCCAGCATTTT.

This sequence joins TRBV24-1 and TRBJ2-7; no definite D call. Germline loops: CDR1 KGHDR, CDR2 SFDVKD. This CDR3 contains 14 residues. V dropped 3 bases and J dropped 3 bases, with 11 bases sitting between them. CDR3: CATSDKQADYEQYV. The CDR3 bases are TGTGCCACCAGTGATAAGCAGGCGGACTACGAGCAGTACGTC.

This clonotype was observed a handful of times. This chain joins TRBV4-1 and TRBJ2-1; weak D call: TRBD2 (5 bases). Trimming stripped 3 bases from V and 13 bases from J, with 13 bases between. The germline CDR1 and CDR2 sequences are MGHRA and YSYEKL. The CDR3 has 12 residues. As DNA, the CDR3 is TGCGCCAGCAGCCACTTAGGACTTTTACAGTTCTTC. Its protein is CASSHLGLLQFF.

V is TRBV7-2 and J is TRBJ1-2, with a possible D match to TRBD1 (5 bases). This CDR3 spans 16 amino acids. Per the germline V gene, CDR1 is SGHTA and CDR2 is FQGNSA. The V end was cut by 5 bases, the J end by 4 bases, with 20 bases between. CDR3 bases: TGTGCCAGCAGCCCAACTCCGGGGGGAGGGGCCTATGGCTACACCTTC. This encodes CASSPTPGGGAYGYTF.

Here the CDR3 reads CASSYSAGSGGVTDTQYF. The CDR3 DNA follows: TGTGCCAGCAGTTACTCCGCCGGTAGCGGGGGGGTCACAGATACGCAGTATTTT. This chain uses TRBV6-5 with TRBJ2-3, with 11 bases lining up with TRBD2. With V trimmed by 0 bases and J by 2 bases, 7 bases remained unmatched. Germline CDR1 and CDR2: MNHEY and SVGAGI. This CDR3 region has 18 residues.

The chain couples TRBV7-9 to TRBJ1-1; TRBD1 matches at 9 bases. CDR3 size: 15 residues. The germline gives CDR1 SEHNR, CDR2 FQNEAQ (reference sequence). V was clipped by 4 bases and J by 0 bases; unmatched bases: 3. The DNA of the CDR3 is TGTGCCAGCAGCTCGGGACAGGGTATGAACACTGAAGCTTTCTTT. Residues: CASSSGQGMNTEAFF.

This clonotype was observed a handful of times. The CDR3 is CASSHGRDTEAFF. In nucleotides, the CDR3 is TGTGCCAGCAGCCACGGAAGGGACACTGAAGCTTTCTTT. V gene TRBV7-2 combines with J gene TRBJ1-1, with unresolved D. Germline CDR1 SGHTA, CDR2 FQGNSA. The CDR3 is 13 residues long. V was cut by 5 bases and J by 3 bases, with 10 bases left in between.

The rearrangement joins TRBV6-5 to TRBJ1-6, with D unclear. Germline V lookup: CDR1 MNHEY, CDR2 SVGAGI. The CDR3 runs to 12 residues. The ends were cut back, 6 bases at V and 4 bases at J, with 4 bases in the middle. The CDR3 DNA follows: TGTGCCAGCAGACAGTATAATTCACCCCTCCACTTT. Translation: CASRQYNSPLHF.

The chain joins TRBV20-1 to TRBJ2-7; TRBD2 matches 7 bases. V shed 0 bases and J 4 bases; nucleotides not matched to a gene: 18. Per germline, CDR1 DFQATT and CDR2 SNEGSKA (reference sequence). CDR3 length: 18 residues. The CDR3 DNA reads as TGCAGTGCTAGAGATCTCCGGCCGTCCCCTAGCGGAGCATACGAGCAGTACGTC. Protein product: CSARDLRPSPSGAYEQYV.

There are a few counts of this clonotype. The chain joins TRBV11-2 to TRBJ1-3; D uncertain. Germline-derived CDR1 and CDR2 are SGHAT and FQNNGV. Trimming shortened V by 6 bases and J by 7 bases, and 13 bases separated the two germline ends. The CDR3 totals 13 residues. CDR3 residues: CASRVRLGNTIYF. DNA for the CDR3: TGTGCCAGCAGGGTTCGGCTCGGGAACACCATATATTTT.